The source of this TCR beta chain is a study of early T cells in non-severe SARS-CoV-2 infection. Study context: Sequencing used unsorted whole-blood bulk RNA, so chains lack pairing.

This clonotype was seen ten or more times. V lost 1 base and J 3 bases, leaving 12 bases between the germline ends. Germline-derived CDR1 and CDR2 are LNHDA and SQIVND (reference sequence). CDR3 length: 15 amino acids. Individual cDNA molecules each received unique molecular identifiers attached to them. TCRdb reanalysed the 5' RACE reads using MiXCR and keeps one entry per CDR3 protein. The repertoire holds roughly 24,000 distinct CDR3 sequences, with around 5% as singletons. The genes are TRBV19 and TRBJ1-1; D not certain. The sample comprised whole blood. The receptor comes from an adult who was a healthcare worker with PCR-confirmed SARS-CoV-2 infection or an uninfected control (not recorded which). The CDR3 spells CASSIAAAIDTEAFF. CDR3 nucleotide sequence: TGTGCCAGTAGTATAGCGGCCGCGATCGACACTGAAGCTTTCTTT.